The entry below gives a single TCR beta chain sequence along with its context. Trimming removed 4 bases at V and 7 bases at J, with 16 bases between. CDR3 size: 14 residues. Germline V CDR1 and CDR2: LGHDT, YNNKEL (reference sequence). Original data processing: It was from reference gene primer amplification that nucleated cell counts were estimated. Only in-frame clones appear in the TCRdb table, and some are missing; sequencing was by immunoSEQ multiplex PCR. The V and J calls and clone size are taken from that table; D and trimming were inferred from the DNA. Altogether approximately 290,000 clones are present, approximately 85% being singletons, with the ten largest covering 0.87%. Enrolled during active infection, Seattle patients were then followed longitudinally. The sample is drawn from a study of blood T cell repertoires in COVID-19. For the study at large: Samples came from the United States, Italy and Spain, spanning acute and convalescent COVID-19. PBMCs, B-cell-depleted T cells, or T cells were the source of the cDNA or gDNA that made up the material.

The sequenced material came from peripheral blood. The V call is TRBV3-1 (or the pseudogene TRBV3-2), the J call TRBJ1-2; a possible D gene is TRBD1 (5 bases). This TCR was recovered from a human donor with COVID-19, enrolled during active disease. The donor label of this sample is uncertain. The CDR3 loop is CASSPGRGRGGYTF. The CDR3 DNA sequence: TGTGCCAGCAGCCCCGGGAGGGGAAGAGGTGGCTACACCTTC.